These 23 T cell receptor beta chains were sequenced from one sample in a study of T cell repertoires in cytomegalovirus infection (dated by TCRdb to between 2018 and 2021). For these receptors, no antigen is known. Per the publication, the treatment or condition label means: in vitro stimulation with specific CMV peptide epitopes to enrich CMV-specific T cells. Sequenced using an Illumina HiSeq 1500. TCRdb reran the public reads through fastp at Q25 and MiXCR, keeping productive beta chains. Every CDR3 protein is listed once, alongside the most common genes and DNA of its rows. The sample table records approximately 1,000,000 distinct CDR3 sequences; roughly a third of these occur just once. In total, the top ten clones hold roughly 13% of the sample. The material sequenced was cultured CD8+ T cells from PBMCs, taken from culture after CMV antigen stimulation. The source is a human donor in good health (CMV status not recorded). Some clones in this sample may be carry-over from other donors' samples.

In its sample, this clonotype was seen many times. V is TRBV6-6 and J is TRBJ1-4; D is unclear. Germline lookup yields CDR1 MNHNY and CDR2 SVGAGI (reference sequence). Between the trimmed V and J ends, which lost 6 bases and 8 bases, there was a span of 16 bases. The CDR3 is made up of 14 amino acids. In nucleotides, the CDR3 is TGTGCCAGCAGCCGCGGTCCTCAACGGGAAAAACTGTTTTTT. Translating gives CASSRGPQREKLFF.

This clonotype was detected a few times. V usage is TRBV19 and J usage is TRBJ2-1; a weak D match, TRBD2 (5 bases). Trimming took off 0 bases at V and 9 bases at J, with 12 bases between the two ends. Germline CDR1 is LNHDA and CDR2 is SQIVND (reference sequence). The CDR3 loop spans 14 amino acids. CDR3 in amino acids: CASSIEAGLPEQFF. CDR3 DNA sequence: TGTGCCAGTAGTATAGAGGCGGGCCTCCCTGAGCAGTTCTTC.

The genes are TRBV7-8 and TRBJ2-4, with 7 bases identical to TRBD1. Germline lookup yields CDR1 SGHVS and CDR2 FQNEAQ. With 5 bases clipped from V and 3 bases from J, the junction kept 7 bases outside the gene matches. This CDR3 region has 15 residues. CDR3 in amino acids: CASSATGIGKNIQYF. CDR3 coding DNA: TGTGCCAGCAGCGCGACAGGGATTGGCAAAAACATTCAGTACTTC.

Regarding this clonotype: This could be a read error, since a much larger clone is one nucleotide away. CDR3 region: CACSLDWEATIFEGTDTQYF. The CDR3 DNA reads as TGTGCCTGCAGCTTAGATTGGGAGGCGACTATCTTCGAGGGCACAGATACGCAGTATTTT. The chain has TRBV7-2 and TRBJ2-3, with D possibly being TRBD2 (6 bases). Germline CDR1 is SGHTA and CDR2 is FQGNSA. The CDR3 covers 20 residues.

This clonotype came up a few times. The chain combines TRBV6-2 or TRBV6-3 with TRBJ2-1; D is possibly TRBD1 (6 bases). The V end was cut by 6 bases, the J end by 2 bases, with 14 bases between. The CDR3 extends over 15 amino acids. Germline CDR1 and CDR2: MNHEY and SVGEGT. CDR3 region: CASRSGQQPYNEQFF. In DNA, the CDR3 is TGTGCCAGCAGAAGCGGACAGCAACCCTACAATGAGCAGTTCTTC.

This clonotype was counted between two and nine times. V and J are TRBV6-5 and TRBJ2-7, with 8 bases that match TRBD1. The germline V gene has CDR1 MNHEY and CDR2 SVGAGI. V trimming: 4 bases; J trimming: 4 bases; junction bases outside the gene matches: 6. CDR3 length: 14 residues. The CDR3 here is CASSFQRQGYEQYV. CDR3 coding DNA: TGTGCCAGCAGTTTCCAAAGACAGGGGTACGAGCAGTACGTC.

On this clonotype: A read error may explain this, as a much larger clone is one base away. The rearrangement links TRBV6-1 to TRBJ1-6; TRBD1 is a possible D gene (5 bases). The CDR3 runs 14 residues. V lost 8 bases and J 12 bases, leaving 20 bases between the germline ends. Germline V lookup: CDR1 MNHNS, CDR2 SASEGT. CDR3 coding DNA: TGTGCCAGCGTCGGGTCAAAAGGAGGGGTACCCCTCCACTTT. This codes for CASVGSKGGVPLHF.

This clonotype was counted a few times. The chain employs TRBV27 and TRBJ2-7; a possible D gene is TRBD2 (7 bases). The germline V gene has CDR1 MNHEY and CDR2 SMNVEV (reference sequence). This CDR3 spans 16 amino acids. Trimming cost V 7 bases and J 4 bases, with 23 bases left between them. As DNA, the CDR3 is TGTGCCAGCACTCCGTTGGGAGGGGGAGAATCATACGAGCAGTACTTC. This translates into CASTPLGGGESYEQYF.

This clonotype has a count of ten or more. The rearrangement links TRBV7-2 to TRBJ2-7; 9 nucleotides align to TRBD1. The CDR3 loop spans 17 amino acids. V was clipped by 3 bases and J by 0 bases; unmatched bases: 9. Germline assignment: CDR1 SGHTA and CDR2 FQGNSA. Written as DNA, the CDR3 is TGTGCCAGCAGCTTTGATTCCGGGACAGGGAGCTCCTACGAGCAGTACTTC. The encoded protein is CASSFDSGTGSSYEQYF.

This chain connects TRBV6-5 to TRBJ2-2, with no clear D. The germline gives CDR1 MNHEY, CDR2 SVGAGI. V lost 0 bases and J lost 3, with 8 bases in between. CDR3 length: 15 residues. CDR3 sequence (DNA): TGTGCCAGCAGTTACTCGTCGGCGTACACCGGGGAGCTGTTTTTT. Residues: CASSYSSAYTGELFF.

This clonotype turned up a few times. The chain is built from TRBV10-3 and TRBJ2-5; D is undetermined. The germline gives CDR1 ENHRY, CDR2 SYGVKD. The V and J ends lost 3 bases and 5 bases respectively, with 10 bases between them. The CDR3 runs to 13 residues. The CDR3: CAISEEADETQYF. Here the CDR3 DNA reads TGTGCCATCAGTGAAGAGGCGGACGAGACCCAGTACTTC.

This clonotype has more than one count but fewer than ten. The chain couples TRBV18 to TRBJ2-7; 7 bases are shared with TRBD2. The junction had 11 bases not matched to a gene; V was cut back by 2 bases and J by 4 bases. Per the germline V gene, CDR1 is KGHSH and CDR2 is LQKENI. The CDR3 has 16 residues. DNA for the CDR3: TGTGCCAGCTCACCAGTTGGACCTAGCGGTGGTTACGAGCAGTACTTC. It specifies CASSPVGPSGGYEQYF. The complete variable domain, with remaining parts taken from reference TRBV18 and TRBJ2-7, reads NAGVMQNPRHLVRRRGQEARLRCSPMKGHSHVYWYRQLPEEGLKFMVYLQKENIIDESGMPKERFSAEFPKEGPSILRIQQVVRGDSAAYFCASSPVGPSGGYEQYFGPGTRLTVT.

The chain couples TRBV3-1 to TRBJ1-4; D possibly corresponds to TRBD1 (6 bases). The germline gives CDR1 LGHDT, CDR2 YNNKEL (reference sequence). This CDR3 spans 17 amino acids. V was pared by 0 bases and J by 6 bases, with 17 bases between. Here the CDR3 reads CASSQDPPLGADEKLFF. The CDR3 nucleotides are TGTGCCAGCAGCCAAGATCCGCCGTTGGGGGCTGATGAAAAACTGTTTTTT. The entire variable domain, with the rest obtained from reference TRBV3-1 and TRBJ1-4, is as follows: DTAVSQTPKYLVTQMGNDKSIKCEQNLGHDTMYWYKQDSKKFLKIMFSYNNKELIINETVPNRFSPKSPDKAHLNLHINSLELGDSAVYFCASSQDPPLGADEKLFFGSGTQLSVL.

The chain couples TRBV27 to TRBJ1-4; D perhaps matches TRBD1 (6 bases). Germline assignment: CDR1 MNHEY and CDR2 SMNVEV (reference sequence). The CDR3 is 14 amino acids. The V and J ends lost 5 bases and 11 bases respectively, with 18 bases between them. The CDR3 nucleotides are TGTGCCAGCAGTACCGGACAGCTATTGAAGAAACTGTTTTTT. Encoded protein: CASSTGQLLKKLFF.

This clonotype was picked up a small number of times. V is TRBV5-6 and J is TRBJ2-7, with D possibly matching TRBD2 (6 bases). The CDR3 sequence is 14 residues long. Deletions cut 4 bases from V and 2 bases from J, with 13 bases between. Looked up from germline, CDR1 is SGHDT and CDR2 is YYEEEE. The CDR3 DNA reads TGTGCCAGCAGCCCGGAGGGCGGTCCCTACGAGCAGTACTTC. Protein: CASSPEGGPYEQYF.

This clonotype was detected only a few times. A read error may account for a junction end that differs from germline. The rearrangement links TRBV27 to TRBJ2-3; the D call may be TRBD1 or TRBD2 (6 bases each). The CDR3 is 15 amino acids. Germline V gives CDR1 MNHEY, CDR2 SMNVEV (reference sequence). The CDR3 here is CASSLWGASTDTQYF. CDR3 in DNA: TGTGCCAGCAGCTTATGGGGGGCTAGCACAGATACGCAGTATTTT.

As regards this clonotype: A much larger clone is a single base away; this may be a read error. V is TRBV6-2 or TRBV6-3 and J is TRBJ1-5; 9 nucleotides match TRBD1. Germline CDR1 and CDR2: MNHEY and SVGEGT. CDR3 length equals 16 residues. The CDR3 loop reads CANSYGGQGHNQPQHF. CDR3 bases: TGTGCCAACAGTTACGGGGGACAGGGTCACAATCAGCCCCAGCATTTT.

For this clonotype: The junction differs from germline at one of its ends, possibly a read error. The V call is TRBV14, the J call TRBJ2-7; TRBD1 might be the D (5 bases). Germline CDR1 is SGHDN and CDR2 is FVKESK. This CDR3 region has 14 residues. The CDR3 DNA follows: TGTGCCAGTAGCCAACCAGGGTATCTAACCGAGCAGTACTTC. Its translation is CASSQPGYLTEQYF.

The chain has TRBV7-4 and TRBJ2-7; perhaps TRBD1 as D (6 bases). This CDR3 has 14 amino acids. Germline loops: CDR1 SGHVT, CDR2 SQSDAQ. The V gene lost 5 bases and the J gene lost 3 bases, with 14 bases spanning the gap. CDR3 DNA sequence: TGTGCCAGCAGCCCTGGACAGTCTAACTACGAGCAGTACTTC. This codes for CASSPGQSNYEQYF.

A few counts support this clonotype. V is TRBV19 and J is TRBJ2-5, with TRBD1 matching 7 bases. This CDR3 is built from 17 residues. The germline CDR1 and CDR2 sequences are LNHDA and SQIVND (reference sequence). The V gene end was trimmed by 5 bases and the J gene end by 4 bases; junction bases not matched to a gene: 16. The CDR3 coding sequence is TGTGCCAGTAGTGACTTCCAGGGGACAGATATATTAGAGACCCAGTACTTC. Protein product: CASSDFQGTDILETQYF.

V gene TRBV24-1 combines with J gene TRBJ2-1; TRBD2 matches at 7 bases. V lost 2 bases and J lost 4; bases outside the gene matches: 1. Per germline, CDR1 KGHDR and CDR2 SFDVKD. The CDR3 length is 14 residues. Here the CDR3 reads CATSDWGGYNEQFF. The CDR3 nucleotides read TGTGCCACCAGTGATTGGGGGGGATACAATGAGCAGTTCTTC.

The V and J genes are TRBV6-5 and TRBJ2-1; a weak D match, TRBD1 (5 bases). Deletions cut 8 bases from V and 5 bases from J, with 16 bases between. Germline CDR1 MNHEY, CDR2 SVGAGI. CDR3 length: 14 residues. The CDR3 DNA is TGTGCCAGCGGGGCCACCGCCCCCCACAATGAGCAGTTCTTC. Its protein is CASGATAPHNEQFF.

This clonotype appeared a few times. The rearrangement uses TRBV6-4 and TRBJ2-2; tentatively, D is TRBD1 (5 bases). The CDR3 has 14 residues. The germline V gene has CDR1 MRHNA and CDR2 SNTAGT. The V gene lost 0 bases and the J gene lost 3 bases, with 5 bases spanning the gap. The CDR3 spells CASSDSTDTGELFF. The CDR3 nucleotides read TGTGCCAGCAGTGACTCGACAGACACCGGGGAGCTGTTTTTT.